The following is a TCR beta chain sequence with its context. Its specificity is not known. This sample was taken from a study of beta chain features in type 1 diabetes. Findings and caveats of the study: The study found that naive, central memory and Treg TCRB repertoires appeared more similar in patients than in healthy donors.

Every isolated RNA sample was fully reverse transcribed, so sequencing captured expressed TCRB transcripts. The method was immunoSEQ multiplex PCR; TCRdb's version includes in-frame clones alone and lacks a portion of them. The sample lists approximately 150,000 clones; around 9.3% were seen once. Germline CDR1 GTSNPN, CDR2 SVGIG (reference sequence). V dropped 4 bases and J dropped 5; count of bases not matched to a gene: 13. This CDR3 is 17 amino acids long. Cells sorted by CD45RO/CCR7/CD25/CD127/CD95/CD27 comprised CD4+ naive, central memory, regulatory and stem cell-like memory cells. V usage is TRBV30 and J usage is TRBJ2-1; 11 bases map to TRBD2. Sample: naive CD4+ T cells from blood. The clonotype was recovered from a man aged 18 to 30 in good health. CDR3 region: CAWTSGGSSLTHNEQFF. CDR3 nucleotide sequence: TGTGCCTGGACTAGCGGGGGGTCCTCACTAACTCACAATGAGCAGTTCTTC.